A selection of T cell receptor beta chains follows, all from one sample in a study of PD-1 blockade in classical Hodgkin lymphoma. TCRdb's copy holds only in-frame clones and misses some; the assay was immunoSEQ multiplex PCR. The sample contains 45,000 to 55,000 clones, 65% to 85% of which appear only once. The sample in question was peripheral blood mononuclear cells (PBMCs), obtained at baseline. These receptor sequences come from a human donor with classical Hodgkin lymphoma. Each CDR3 is given with its conserved first and last residue. Fields, in order: J gene, clone size, D gene, V gene, CDR3 DNA, CDR3 protein. D genes are given only for firm matches. Rows may omit the clone size; those that give it use once, few, many or a size class.

>TRBJ2-7|-|-|TRBV30
TGTGCCTGGAGTCAATCGTACGAGCAGTACTTC
CAWSQSYEQYF
>TRBJ1-1|-|-|TRBV29-1
TGCAGCGTTGAGAAGATGAACACTGAAGCTTTCTTT
CSVEKMNTEAFF
>TRBJ1-2|-|-|TRBV19
TGTGCCAGTAGTATAGACTGGGTAGGGCAGAGTTTAGATGGCTACACCTTC
CASSIDWVGQSLDGYTF
>TRBJ2-7|-|-|TRBV5-6
TGTGCCAGCAGCTTGGCGGCAGGGCGTAGCAACGAGCAGTACTTC
CASSLAAGRSNEQYF
>TRBJ2-2|-|-|TRBV21-1
TGTGCCAGCAGCAAACGTAACACCGGGGAGCTGTTTTTT
CASSKRNTGELFF
>TRBJ2-5|-|-|TRBV4-1
TGCGCCAGCAGCAGATGGAGGCGAGAGACCCAGTACTTC
CASSRWRRETQYF
>TRBJ1-2|-|-|TRBV2
TGTGCCAGCAGTTATGGGACGGGGAGCGGCTATGGCTACACCTTC
CASSYGTGSGYGYTF
>TRBJ2-7|-|TRBD1|TRBV18
TGTGCCAGCTCACCCCCTTACAGGGGACGAAACGAGCAGTACTTC
CASSPPYRGRNEQYF
>TRBJ1-2|-|-|TRBV2
TGTGCCAGCTTTACCAGGGGAATAGGGGGCTACACCTTC
CASFTRGIGGYTF
>TRBJ1-1|-|TRBD1|TRBV5-1
TGCGCCAGCAGCTTTGAACCACAGGGGCTGAACACTGAAGCTTTCTTT
CASSFEPQGLNTEAFF
>TRBJ1-2|-|-|TRBV4-1
TGCGCCAGCAGCCACCCCATAAGGGGGGCGGATGGCTACACCTTC
CASSHPIRGADGYTF
>TRBJ2-1|-|-|TRBV7-2
TGTGCCAGCAGCTTAGTCCCCGGGACACAAGACAATGAGCAGTTCTTC
CASSLVPGTQDNEQFF
>TRBJ1-2|-|-|TRBV4-1
TGCGCCAGCAGCCAAGAGGGGGGGTTCCATGGCTACACCTTC
CASSQEGGFHGYTF
>TRBJ2-1|-|TRBD2|TRBV18
TGTGCCAGCTCACTACTAGGTTGGGCTAGCGGGAGAGTTGATGAGCAGTTCTTC
CASSLLGWASGRVDEQFF
>TRBJ2-7|-|TRBD1|TRBV6-5
TGTGCCAGCAGACCAGGACAGGATTGGGGTGAGCAGTACTTC
CASRPGQDWGEQYF
>TRBJ2-1|-|-|TRBV20-1
TGCAGTGCTAGGTCGGACAGCCAACAACTCTTC
CSARSDSQQLF
>TRBJ2-1|-|TRBD2|TRBV5-1
TGCGCCAGCAGCCAAATAGCGGGAGGGGGATACAATGAGCAGTTCTTC
CASSQIAGGGYNEQFF
>TRBJ1-2|few|-|TRBV5-5
TGTGCCAGCAGCGACGGCGACTATGGCTACACCTTC
CASSDGDYGYTF
>TRBJ2-3|-|-|TRBV14
TGTGCCAGCAGCCCTCTGGTGACAAGCACAGATACGCAGTATTTT
CASSPLVTSTDTQYF
>TRBJ2-7|-|TRBD2|TRBV6-4
TGTGCCAGCAGGTATAGCGGGAGTGCCTACGAGCAGTACTTC
CASRYSGSAYEQYF
>TRBJ2-5|-|-|TRBV7-7
TGTGCCAGCAGCTTAGGGGGGGGCGGGAGCGGAGAGACCCAGTACTTC
CASSLGGGGSGETQYF
>TRBJ1-2|-|-|TRBV5-4
TGTGCCAGCACTCCTAGGGGCCAATCTAACTATGGCTACACCTTC
CASTPRGQSNYGYTF
>TRBJ1-1|-|-|TRBV20-1
TGCAGTGCTAGTTACCTTGAAGCTTTCTTT
CSASYLEAFF